Each of the 26 T cell receptor beta chains below was sequenced from the same sample in a study of T cells in Graves' hyperthyroidism and ophthalmopathy. The CDR3 regions of TCR beta were amplified from RNA transcripts. First-round RT-PCR with HTBI primers amplified the TCR CDR3 region. TCRdb independently ran MiXCR on the multiplex PCR reads; one entry per CDR3 protein. The sample contains about 290,000 distinct CDR3 sequences, around 15% of which appear only once. Sequencing was performed on blood. These receptor sequences come from a woman aged 55-70 years with Graves' ophthalmopathy.

This clonotype was detected ten times or more. The genes are TRBV27 and TRBJ2-7, with 10 bases fitting TRBD2. The CDR3 consists of 16 residues. Germline V gives CDR1 MNHEY, CDR2 SMNVEV (reference sequence). The J segment lost 5 bases and the V segment lost 5 bases, leaving 12 bases of the junction unmatched. In nucleotides, the CDR3 is TGTGCCAGCAGTATCCCGGCGGCTAGCGGGAGACACGAGCAGTACTTC. This encodes CASSIPAASGRHEQYF.

This clonotype was counted at least ten times. This chain uses TRBV28 with TRBJ1-1, with unresolved D. Looked up from germline, CDR1 is MDHEN and CDR2 is SYDVKM. The germline V and J ends were trimmed by 3 bases and 3 bases, with 5 bases remaining between them. The CDR3 runs 12 residues. DNA of the CDR3: TGTGCCAGCAGTTTGCTGGACACTGAAGCTTTCTTT. Its translation: CASSLLDTEAFF.

V is TRBV9 and J is TRBJ2-1; unclear D gene. There are 15 residues in the CDR3. The germline V gene has CDR1 SGDLS and CDR2 YYNGEE. V was pared by 0 bases and J by 7 bases, with 14 bases between. The CDR3 DNA is TGTGCCAGCAGCGTAGAAAGCCCCCATGCGAATGAGCAGTTCTTC. It specifies CASSVESPHANEQFF. Supplemented by reference TRBV9 and TRBJ2-1, the full variable domain reads DSGVTQTPKHLITATGQRVTLRCSPRSGDLSVYWYQQSLDQGLQFLIQYYNGEERAKGNILERFSAQQFPDLHSELNLSSLELGDSALYFCASSVESPHANEQFFGPGTRLTVL.

This clonotype occurred many times. J is TRBJ2-7 and V is TRBV28; possible D gene TRBD2, 6 bases. The CDR3 runs 15 residues. Germline V gives CDR1 MDHEN, CDR2 SYDVKM. V lost 5 bases and J 0 bases, leaving 14 bases between the germline ends. For the CDR3, the DNA is TGTGCCAGCAGTGTGTTGGCGGGGAGCTCCTACGAGCAGTACTTC. Residues: CASSVLAGSSYEQYF.

The gene calls are TRBV9 and TRBJ2-7; 12 bases agree with TRBD1. The V segment lost 4 bases and the J segment 7 bases; nucleotides outside the gene matches: 9. The CDR3 is 15 residues long. In germline, CDR1 is SGDLS, CDR2 YYNGEE. CDR3 sequence: CASSQAGQGAREQYF. The CDR3 bases are TGTGCCAGCAGCCAAGCGGGACAGGGGGCGAGGGAGCAGTACTTC.

The sample holds many counts of this clonotype. The chain combines TRBV7-2 with TRBJ2-7; 11 positions agree with TRBD2. Per the germline V gene, CDR1 is SGHTA and CDR2 is FQGNSA. V trimming: 5 bases; J trimming: 6 bases; junction bases outside the gene matches: 9. The CDR3 extends over 15 amino acids. Here the CDR3 reads CASSRTSGRSGEQYF. CDR3 nucleotides: TGTGCCAGCAGCAGAACTAGCGGGAGATCGGGCGAGCAGTACTTC.

J is TRBJ1-2 and V is TRBV6-5; D unclear. There are 15 residues in the CDR3. V lost 2 bases and J 7 bases, leaving 17 bases between the germline ends. Germline-derived CDR1 and CDR2 are MNHEY and SVGAGI. The CDR3 protein is CASSYSRSRAGGYTF. CDR3 DNA sequence: TGTGCCAGCAGTTACAGTCGGTCAAGGGCCGGTGGCTACACCTTC.

In this sample, this clonotype turned up a few times. The V and J genes are TRBV19 and TRBJ2-2; no reliable D call. The CDR3 has 13 residues. Trimming stripped 5 bases from V and 8 bases from J, with 12 bases between. The V gene's germline CDR1 is LNHDA and CDR2 SQIVND (reference sequence). The CDR3 DNA follows: TGTGCCAGTAGTCCTTACTTGTCTGGGGAGCTGTTTTTT. Protein: CASSPYLSGELFF.

The chain links TRBV20-1 to TRBJ2-3; D may match TRBD1 or TRBD2 (5 bases each). CDR3 length: 15 amino acids. Deletions cut 0 bases from V and 4 bases from J, with 14 bases between. Germline lookup yields CDR1 DFQATT and CDR2 SNEGSKA (reference sequence). In nucleotides, the CDR3 is TGCAGTGCTAGAGATTCGGGAACAGGAGCAGATACGCAGTATTTT. Translating gives CSARDSGTGADTQYF.

In its sample, this clonotype was seen many times. The chain carries TRBV2 and TRBJ2-5, with unresolved D. Trimming took 4 bases from V and 5 from J, leaving 17 bases between them. This CDR3 contains 15 residues. CDR1 and CDR2 (germline): SNHLY, FYNNEI. In nucleotides, the CDR3 is TGTGCCAGCAGTGGATTCGAAGCAGGCTCCGAGACCCAGTACTTC. It codes for CASSGFEAGSETQYF.

There are many counts of this clonotype. The rearrangement joins TRBV7-2 to TRBJ1-5; tentatively, D is TRBD1 (6 bases). The V end lost 5 bases, the J end lost 4 bases, and 12 bases lay between the germline ends. In germline, CDR1 is SGHTA, CDR2 FQGNSA. This CDR3 spans 14 amino acids. Written as DNA, the CDR3 is TGTGCCAGCAGCCCCGGACAGTGGAATCAGCCCCAGCATTTT. Encoded protein: CASSPGQWNQPQHF.

This clonotype was found many times. The genes are TRBV25-1 and TRBJ1-1; no firm D call. The V end was cut by 6 bases, the J end by 4 bases, with 15 bases between. The length of the CDR3 is 14 residues. Germline V lookup: CDR1 MGHDK, CDR2 SYGVNS. The CDR3 DNA reads TGTGCCAGCAGCGCCATCCAGTCTCTCACTGAAGCTTTCTTT. Residues: CASSAIQSLTEAFF.

This clonotype was found a few times. The V gene is TRBV11-2, the J gene TRBJ1-1, with D possibly TRBD1 on 5 matching bases. CDR1 is SGHAT and CDR2 is FQNNGV in the germline V gene. Trimming shortened V by 5 bases and J by 0 bases, and 13 bases separated the two germline ends. The CDR3 covers 15 residues. Written as DNA, the CDR3 is TGTGCCAGCAGCGATAGGGGAACCATGAACACTGAAGCTTTCTTT. It is translated as CASSDRGTMNTEAFF.

This clonotype appeared a few times. V and J are TRBV4-1 and TRBJ2-2; the D call may be TRBD1 or TRBD2 (5 bases each). The germline V gene has CDR1 MGHRA and CDR2 YSYEKL. V was pared by 8 bases and J by 6 bases, with 7 bases between. The CDR3 has 11 amino acids. The DNA of the CDR3 is TGCGCCAGCGGGGGATCCGGGGAGCTGTTTTTT. Protein: CASGGSGELFF.

This clonotype occurred many times. This chain links TRBV9 with TRBJ1-2; unclear D gene. V lost 0 bases and J lost 8, with 14 bases in between. The CDR3 is made up of 14 amino acids. Per the germline V gene, CDR1 is SGDLS and CDR2 is YYNGEE. CDR3 residues: CASSVAREGRGYTF. The DNA for the CDR3 is TGTGCCAGCAGCGTAGCTCGGGAAGGGAGAGGCTACACCTTC.

This clonotype was seen repeatedly, ten times or more. The chain recombines TRBV20-1 with TRBJ2-3; 7 bases match TRBD2. There are 14 residues in the CDR3. The germline CDR1 and CDR2 sequences are DFQATT and SNEGSKA (reference sequence). V trimming: 6 bases; J trimming: 4 bases; junction bases outside the gene matches: 10. CDR3 sequence (DNA): TGCAGTGCACAAGGTGGGAGGGCTGCAGATACGCAGTATTTT. The encoded protein is CSAQGGRAADTQYF.

This clonotype was found a few times. This sequence joins TRBV3-1 and TRBJ2-5; possible D gene TRBD2, 5 bases. From germline, CDR1 is LGHDT and CDR2 YNNKEL (reference sequence). This CDR3 has 14 amino acids. With 4 bases removed from V and 5 bases from J, the gap between germline ends came to 14 bases. The CDR3 sequence is CASSPLSEAETQYF. CDR3 DNA: TGTGCCAGCAGCCCCTTATCGGAGGCGGAGACCCAGTACTTC.

The table lists this clonotype with many counts. The chain joins TRBV5-1 to TRBJ2-7; TRBD1 agrees at 11 bases. Germline CDR1 SGHRS, CDR2 YFSETQ. This CDR3 comprises 14 residues. J gave up 6 bases and V 4 bases, and 6 bases lay outside the gene matches. The DNA for the CDR3 is TGCGCCAGCAGCCGGGACAGGGGGTCTCTCGAGCAGTACTTC. Translated: CASSRDRGSLEQYF.

There are a few counts of this clonotype. The CDR3 DNA sequence: TGTGCCAGCTCACCCCCTATTTCTCTTATGAACACTGAAGCTTTCTTT. It translates to CASSPPISLMNTEAFF. The rearrangement links TRBV18 to TRBJ1-1; the D is unclear. The germline gives CDR1 KGHSH, CDR2 LQKENI. Trimming stripped 3 bases from V and 0 bases from J, with 14 bases between. This CDR3 has 16 residues.

In this sample, this clonotype turned up a few times. This chain connects TRBV5-1 to TRBJ1-2; no reliable D call. Between the trimmed V and J ends, which lost 5 bases and 4 bases, there was a span of 9 bases. The CDR3 is 12 residues long. CDR1 is SGHRS, CDR2 YFSETQ, per germline. The CDR3 DNA reads TGCGCCAGCAGTGGGGAAGGCTATGGCTACACCTTC. This encodes CASSGEGYGYTF.

This clonotype was picked up a small number of times. The chain combines TRBV20-1 with TRBJ2-1, with TRBD1 as a possible D gene (6 bases). CDR3 length: 16 amino acids. Germline CDR1 is DFQATT and CDR2 is SNEGSKA (reference sequence). V lost 0 bases and J lost 4, with 16 bases in between. The CDR3 reads CSARDMTGRSYNEQFF. The CDR3 DNA follows: TGCAGTGCTAGAGATATGACAGGACGATCATACAATGAGCAGTTCTTC.

There are many counts of this clonotype. V and J are TRBV6-1 and TRBJ1-5; the D gene is possibly TRBD1 (6 bases). Trimming removed 5 bases from V and 7 bases from J, with 15 bases in between. The CDR3 is 14 amino acids. The germline gives CDR1 MNHNS, CDR2 SASEGT. The CDR3 region is CASSKNTGNQPQHF. The CDR3 DNA reads TGTGCCAGCAGTAAGAATACAGGGAACCAGCCCCAGCATTTT.

The rearrangement links TRBV28 to TRBJ1-3, with D uncertain. The CDR3 is made up of 13 amino acids. V dropped 5 bases and J dropped 3 bases, with 8 bases sitting between them. CDR1 is MDHEN and CDR2 is SYDVKM in the germline V gene. The CDR3, as DNA: TGTGCCAGCAGTCCCACGGGTGGAAACACCATATATTTT. This codes for CASSPTGGNTIYF.

This clonotype was detected a few times. The chain couples TRBV6-1 to TRBJ1-5; D not resolved. The germline CDR1 and CDR2 sequences are MNHNS and SASEGT. V gave up 6 bases and J gave up 4 bases, with 10 bases separating them. The length of the CDR3 is 13 residues. The CDR3 spells CASSMGRNQPQHF. CDR3 nucleotide sequence: TGTGCCAGCAGCATGGGCCGTAATCAGCCCCAGCATTTT.

Turning to this clonotype: One end of the junction varies from germline; a read error may be responsible. The gene calls are TRBV20-1 and TRBJ1-1, with a weak D call TRBD1 (6 bases). Germline CDR1 reads DFQATT; CDR2 reads SNEGSKA (reference sequence). This CDR3 has 14 amino acids. CDR3 in amino acids: CSASWGVGDTEASF. The DNA of the CDR3 is TGCAGTGCTAGTTGGGGAGTTGGGGACACTGAAGCTTCCTTT.

The V and J genes are TRBV6-2 or TRBV6-3 and TRBJ2-4; TRBD1 is a possible D gene (5 bases). This CDR3 region has 17 residues. The germline V and J ends were trimmed by 6 bases and 0 bases, with 18 bases remaining between them. CDR1 and CDR2 (germline): MNHEY, SVGEGT. DNA of the CDR3: TGTGCCAGCAGCGTCAGACAGATTCTACTAGCCAAAAACATTCAGTACTTC. Its protein is CASSVRQILLAKNIQYF.